The T cell receptor (beta chain) under discussion was sequenced for a study of blood T cell repertoires in COVID-19. As regards this clone: A junction boundary mismatches the germline segment, possibly from a read error.

The table came from immunoSEQ multiplex PCR; TCRdb's copy has only in-frame clones and leaves some out. The table shows 150,000 to 200,000 clones, with around 80% occurring only once. Sequencing was carried out using peripheral blood. The clonotype was recovered from an elderly woman with active or convalescent COVID-19.

The CDR3 loop reads CSVEGQGREAFF. The CDR3 bases are TGCAGCGTGGAAGGACAGGGACGAGAAGCTTTCTTT. The rearrangement uses TRBV29-1 and TRBJ1-1; 8 nucleotides match TRBD1. The CDR3 has 12 amino acids. Germline CDR1 SQVTM, CDR2 ANQGSEA.